The source of this TCR beta chain is a study of cytomegalovirus exposure and HLA in healthy donors. PCR employed 60 Vbeta and 13 Jbeta primers. Profiled with immunoSEQ multiplex PCR; TCRdb holds only in-frame clones, not every one. The sample records more than 100,000 clones, around 80% being singletons. CDR3 size: 14 residues. V gave up 0 bases and J gave up 7 bases, with 14 bases separating them. The germline gives CDR1 SGHRS, CDR2 YFSETQ. The sequence was obtained from a woman in her forties in good health and CMV-seropositive. Sequenced material: PBMCs. The rearrangement links TRBV5-1 to TRBJ2-7; D gene uncertain. The CDR3 DNA follows: TGCGCCAGCAGCTTGGCTTACGGAGACGTAGAGCAGTACTTC. Its translation: CASSLAYGDVEQYF.